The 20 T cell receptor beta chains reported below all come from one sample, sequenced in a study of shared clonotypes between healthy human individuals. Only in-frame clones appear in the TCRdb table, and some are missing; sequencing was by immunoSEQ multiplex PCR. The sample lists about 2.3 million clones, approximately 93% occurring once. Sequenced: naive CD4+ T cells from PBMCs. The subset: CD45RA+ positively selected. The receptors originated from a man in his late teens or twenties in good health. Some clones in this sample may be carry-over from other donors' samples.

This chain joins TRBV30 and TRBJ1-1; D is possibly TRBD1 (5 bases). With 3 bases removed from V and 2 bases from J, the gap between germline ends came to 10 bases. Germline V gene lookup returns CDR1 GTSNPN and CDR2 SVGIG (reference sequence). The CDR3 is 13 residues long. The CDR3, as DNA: TGTGCCTGGAGCCAAGACAGTAACACTGAAGCTTTCTTT. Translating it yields CAWSQDSNTEAFF.

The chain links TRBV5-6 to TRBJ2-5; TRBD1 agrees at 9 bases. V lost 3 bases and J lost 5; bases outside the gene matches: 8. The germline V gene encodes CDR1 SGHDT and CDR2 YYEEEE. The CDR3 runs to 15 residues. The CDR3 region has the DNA TGTGCCAGCAGCTCAAAACAGGGGGCTGTCGAGACCCAGTACTTC. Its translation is CASSSKQGAVETQYF.

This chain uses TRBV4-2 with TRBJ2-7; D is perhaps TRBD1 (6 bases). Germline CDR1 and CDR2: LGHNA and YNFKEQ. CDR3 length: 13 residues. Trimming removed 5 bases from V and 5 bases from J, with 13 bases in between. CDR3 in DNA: TGTGCCAGCAGCGGACGTGGGGGCAACGAGCAGTACTTC. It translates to CASSGRGGNEQYF.

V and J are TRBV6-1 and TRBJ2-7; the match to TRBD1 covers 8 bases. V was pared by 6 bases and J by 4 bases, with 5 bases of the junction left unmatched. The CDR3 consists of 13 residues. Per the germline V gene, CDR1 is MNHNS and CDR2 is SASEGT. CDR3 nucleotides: TGTGCCAGCAGGCGACAGGGGCTGTACGAGCAGTACTTC. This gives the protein CASRRQGLYEQYF.

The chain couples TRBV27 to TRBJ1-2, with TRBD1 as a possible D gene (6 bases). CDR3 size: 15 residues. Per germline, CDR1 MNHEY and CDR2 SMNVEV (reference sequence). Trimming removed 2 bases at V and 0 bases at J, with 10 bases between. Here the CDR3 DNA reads TGTGCCAGCAGTTTAAAGGGGACAACTAACTATGGCTACACCTTC. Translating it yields CASSLKGTTNYGYTF.

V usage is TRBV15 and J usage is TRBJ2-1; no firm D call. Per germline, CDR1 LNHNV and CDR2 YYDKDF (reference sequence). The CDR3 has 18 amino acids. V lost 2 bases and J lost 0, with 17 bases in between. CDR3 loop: CATSRPKPAGLSYNEQFF. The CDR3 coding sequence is TGTGCCACCAGCAGACCGAAGCCCGCAGGTCTCTCCTACAATGAGCAGTTCTTC. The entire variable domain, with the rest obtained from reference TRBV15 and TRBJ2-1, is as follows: DAMVIQNPRYQVTQFGKPVTLSCSQTLNHNVMYWYQQKSSQAPKLLFHYYDKDFNNEADTPDNFQSRRPNTSFCFLDIRSPGLGDTAMYLCATSRPKPAGLSYNEQFFGPGTRLTVL.

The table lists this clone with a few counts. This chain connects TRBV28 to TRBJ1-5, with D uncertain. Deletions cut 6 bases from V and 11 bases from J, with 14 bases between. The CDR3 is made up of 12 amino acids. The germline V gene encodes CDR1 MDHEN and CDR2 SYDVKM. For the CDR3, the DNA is TGTGCCAGCAGCCCTCAACATGCGGCCCAGCATTTT. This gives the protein CASSPQHAAQHF.

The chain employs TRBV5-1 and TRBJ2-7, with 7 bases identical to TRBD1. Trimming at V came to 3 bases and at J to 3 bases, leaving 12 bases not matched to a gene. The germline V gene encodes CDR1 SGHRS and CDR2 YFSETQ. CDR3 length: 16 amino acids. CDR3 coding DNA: TGCGCCAGCAGCTCCTACAAGACAGGGAATAGCTACGAGCAGTACTTC. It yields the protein CASSSYKTGNSYEQYF.

The CDR3 sequence is CASSPPRPYEQYF. The CDR3 bases are TGTGCCAGCAGTCCTCCAAGGCCCTACGAGCAGTACTTC. The chain carries TRBV27 and TRBJ2-7; D is uncertain. Trimming took 5 bases from V and 2 from J, leaving 10 bases between them. The V gene's germline CDR1 is MNHEY and CDR2 SMNVEV (reference sequence). The CDR3 contains 13 residues.

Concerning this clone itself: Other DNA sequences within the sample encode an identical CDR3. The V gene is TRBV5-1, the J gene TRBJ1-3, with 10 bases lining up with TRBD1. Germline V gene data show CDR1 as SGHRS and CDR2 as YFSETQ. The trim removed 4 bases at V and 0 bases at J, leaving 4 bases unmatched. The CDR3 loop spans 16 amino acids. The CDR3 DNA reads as TGCGCCAGCAGCCTTGGGACAGGGGCCTCTGGAAACACCATATATTTT. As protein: CASSLGTGASGNTIYF.

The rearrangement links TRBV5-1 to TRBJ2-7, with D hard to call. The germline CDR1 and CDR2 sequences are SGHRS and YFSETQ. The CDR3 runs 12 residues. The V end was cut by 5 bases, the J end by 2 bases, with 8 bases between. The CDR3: CASSSSAYEQYF. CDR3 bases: TGCGCCAGCAGTTCGAGCGCCTACGAGCAGTACTTC. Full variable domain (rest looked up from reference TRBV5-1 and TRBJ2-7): KAGVTQTPRYLIKTRGQQVTLSCSPISGHRSVSWYQQTPGQGLQFLFEYFSETQRNKGNFPGRFSGRQFSNSRSEMNVSTLELGDSALYLCASSSSAYEQYFGPGTRLTVT.

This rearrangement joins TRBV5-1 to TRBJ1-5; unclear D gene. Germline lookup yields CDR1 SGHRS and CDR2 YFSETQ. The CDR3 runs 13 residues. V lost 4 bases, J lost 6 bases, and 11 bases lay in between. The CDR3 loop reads CASSEDGVQPQHF. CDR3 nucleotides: TGCGCCAGCAGCGAAGATGGAGTTCAGCCCCAGCATTTT.

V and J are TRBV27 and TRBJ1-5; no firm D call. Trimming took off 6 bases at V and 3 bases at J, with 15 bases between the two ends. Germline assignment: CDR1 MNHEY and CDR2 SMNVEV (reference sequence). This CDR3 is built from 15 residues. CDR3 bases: TGTGCCAGCAGAACAACCGGCCGGGACAATCAGCCCCAGCATTTT. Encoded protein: CASRTTGRDNQPQHF.

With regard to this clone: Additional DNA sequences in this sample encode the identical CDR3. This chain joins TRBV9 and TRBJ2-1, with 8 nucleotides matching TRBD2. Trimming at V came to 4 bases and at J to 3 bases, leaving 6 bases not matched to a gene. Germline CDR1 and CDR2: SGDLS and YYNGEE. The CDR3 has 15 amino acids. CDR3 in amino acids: CASSPTSGIYNEQFF. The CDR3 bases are TGTGCCAGCAGCCCAACTAGCGGCATCTACAATGAGCAGTTCTTC.

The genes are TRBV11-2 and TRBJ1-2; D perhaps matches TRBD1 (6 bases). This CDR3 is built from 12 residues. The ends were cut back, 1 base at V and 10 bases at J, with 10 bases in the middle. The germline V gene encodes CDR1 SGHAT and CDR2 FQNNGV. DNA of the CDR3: TGTGCCAGCAGCTTAGTTGGGGGCGCCTACACCTTC. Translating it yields CASSLVGGAYTF.

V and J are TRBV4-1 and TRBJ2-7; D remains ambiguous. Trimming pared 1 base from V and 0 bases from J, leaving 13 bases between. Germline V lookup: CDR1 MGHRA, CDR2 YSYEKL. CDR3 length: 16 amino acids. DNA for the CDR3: TGCGCCAGCAGCCAAGCCTCAGGCGCCGCCTCCTACGAGCAGTACTTC. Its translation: CASSQASGAASYEQYF.

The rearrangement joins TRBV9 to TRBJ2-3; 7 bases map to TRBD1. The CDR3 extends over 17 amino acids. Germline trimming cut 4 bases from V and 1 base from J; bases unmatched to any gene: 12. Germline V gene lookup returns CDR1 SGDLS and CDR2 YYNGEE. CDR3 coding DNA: TGTGCCAGCAGCCTTCAAACCACAGGGGCTGGCACAGATACGCAGTATTTT. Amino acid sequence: CASSLQTTGAGTDTQYF.

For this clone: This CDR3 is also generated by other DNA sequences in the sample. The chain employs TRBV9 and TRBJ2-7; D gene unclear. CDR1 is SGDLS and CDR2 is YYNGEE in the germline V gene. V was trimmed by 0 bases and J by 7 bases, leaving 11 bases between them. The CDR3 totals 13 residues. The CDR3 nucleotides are TGTGCCAGCAGCGTAGGCCCCGGAGATGAGCAGTACTTC. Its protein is CASSVGPGDEQYF.

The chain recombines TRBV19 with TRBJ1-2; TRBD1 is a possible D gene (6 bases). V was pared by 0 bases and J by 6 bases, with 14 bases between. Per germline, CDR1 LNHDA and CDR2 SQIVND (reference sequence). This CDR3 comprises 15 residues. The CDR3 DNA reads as TGTGCCAGTAGTATAGAAGTCGTGGGGGGCCATGGCTACACCTTC. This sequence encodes CASSIEVVGGHGYTF.

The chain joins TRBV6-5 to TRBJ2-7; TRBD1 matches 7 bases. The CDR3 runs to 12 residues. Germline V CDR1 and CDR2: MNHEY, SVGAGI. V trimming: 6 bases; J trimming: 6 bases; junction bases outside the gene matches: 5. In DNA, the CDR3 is TGTGCCAGCAGCCTCCCAGGGGGCGAGCAGTACTTC. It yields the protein CASSLPGGEQYF.